The 14 T cell receptor beta chains listed next were all sequenced from one sample in a study of Graves' ophthalmopathy and Graves' hyperthyroidism. Researchers took RNA transcripts and amplified TCR beta CDR3 regions from them. First-round RT-PCR with HTBI primers preceded a second-round multiplex PCR. TCRdb analysed the multiplex PCR reads with MiXCR anew, one entry per CDR3 protein. The table lists about 740,000 distinct CDR3 sequences, around 40% of them singletons. The sequenced material came from peripheral blood. The receptors come from an adult man with Graves' ophthalmopathy.

Many counts were recorded for this clonotype. The V gene is TRBV2, the J gene TRBJ1-1; perhaps TRBD1 as D (5 bases). V was pared by 6 bases and J by 3 bases, with 14 bases between. Germline CDR1 SNHLY, CDR2 FYNNEI. There are 14 residues in the CDR3. The CDR3 region is CASSNSGTDTEAFF. CDR3 nucleotide sequence: TGTGCCAGCAGCAACTCCGGGACTGACACTGAAGCTTTCTTT.

The CDR3 sequence is CSANMGSTDTQYF. In DNA, the CDR3 is TGCAGTGCTAATATGGGGAGCACAGATACGCAGTATTTT. The rearrangement links TRBV20-1 to TRBJ2-3; D gene unclear. Trimming removed 4 bases at V and 0 bases at J, with 8 bases between. The CDR3 consists of 13 residues. In germline, CDR1 is DFQATT, CDR2 SNEGSKA (reference sequence).

The chain joins TRBV20-1 to TRBJ1-6, with D unresolved. Trimming left V 1 base short and J 7 bases short, with 8 bases between. CDR3 length equals 13 residues. Germline V gene sequence: CDR1 DFQATT, CDR2 SNEGSKA (reference sequence). The DNA for the CDR3 is TGCAGTGCTAGAGGCAGATCAAATTCACCCCTCCACTTT. Its protein product is CSARGRSNSPLHF.

In its sample, this clonotype was seen a few times. Being one base from a much bigger clone, this may be a read error. The chain has TRBV29-1 and TRBJ2-5; TRBD2 is a possible D gene (6 bases). V lost 4 bases and J lost 3, with 18 bases in between. Germline V gene lookup returns CDR1 SQVTM and CDR2 ANQGSEA. CDR3 length: 15 residues. CDR3 sequence: CSVAASVRTKETQYF. CDR3 nucleotides: TGCAGCGTTGCGGCTAGCGTCCGGACCAAAGAGACCCAGTACTTC.

A few counts support this clonotype. The genes are TRBV20-1 and TRBJ1-5, with 11 positions matching TRBD1. In germline, CDR1 is DFQATT, CDR2 SNEGSKA (reference sequence). The CDR3 totals 17 residues. V shed 6 bases, J shed 0 bases, and the junction held 10 bases outside the gene matches. Here the CDR3 DNA reads TGCAGTGCCTTGGACAGGGGGCGCGGGTATAGCAATCAGCCCCAGCATTTT. Protein product: CSALDRGRGYSNQPQHF.

This clonotype was detected many times. This rearrangement joins TRBV2 to TRBJ1-2; tentative D call: TRBD1 (5 bases). Germline-derived CDR1 and CDR2 are SNHLY and FYNNEI. This CDR3 comprises 13 residues. V gave up 4 bases and J gave up 3 bases, with 9 bases separating them. CDR3 DNA sequence: TGTGCCAGCAGTGGACGACAGTACTATGGCTACACCTTC. Translating gives CASSGRQYYGYTF.

The J gene is TRBJ1-1, the V gene TRBV11-2; D call uncertain. V was cut by 0 bases and J by 6 bases, with 11 bases left in between. The CDR3 is made up of 14 amino acids. In germline, CDR1 is SGHAT, CDR2 FQNNGV. CDR3 residues: CASSLDMKIPEAFF. CDR3 nucleotides: TGTGCCAGCAGCTTAGATATGAAGATCCCTGAAGCTTTCTTT. The variable domain in full, completed from reference TRBV11-2 and TRBJ1-1, reads EAGVAQSPRYKIIEKRQSVAFWCNPISGHATLYWYQQILGQGPKLLIQFQNNGVVDDSQLPKDRFSAERLKGVDSTLKIQPAKLEDSAVYLCASSLDMKIPEAFFGQGTRLTVV.

There are many counts of this clonotype. The chain is built from TRBV2 and TRBJ2-5; 11 nucleotides match TRBD1. The CDR3 consists of 15 residues. The junction had 6 bases not matched to a gene; V was cut back by 4 bases and J by 5 bases. Germline assignment: CDR1 SNHLY and CDR2 FYNNEI. CDR3 amino acids: CASSARTGGRETQYF. The CDR3 bases are TGTGCCAGCAGTGCCCGGACAGGGGGCAGGGAGACCCAGTACTTC.

V and J are TRBV7-9 and TRBJ2-5; either TRBD1 or TRBD2 may supply D (5 bases each). The CDR3 sequence is 14 residues long. V lost 5 bases to trimming and J lost 0 bases, with 10 bases between them. Germline-derived CDR1 and CDR2 are SEHNR and FQNEAQ (reference sequence). As DNA, the CDR3 is TGTGCCAGCAGCCTGGGGCGGGACCAAGAGACCCAGTACTTC. It is translated as CASSLGRDQETQYF.

This clonotype was seen only a few times. The chain links TRBV20-1 to TRBJ1-5; D is unresolved. Trimming shortened V by 7 bases and J by 6 bases, and 13 bases separated the two germline ends. This CDR3 contains 12 residues. CDR1 and CDR2 from the germline V gene are DFQATT and SNEGSKA (reference sequence). The CDR3 nucleotides are TGCAGTGTCCCCGGGGTTAGTCAGCCCCAGCATTTT. Translated: CSVPGVSQPQHF.

The chain combines TRBV12-3 or TRBV12-4 with TRBJ2-7; possibly TRBD1 for D (6 bases). CDR3 length: 15 residues. V was cut by 5 bases and J by 1 base, with 15 bases left in between. The CDR3: CASSRTGYGSYEQYF. In DNA, the CDR3 is TGTGCCAGCAGTAGAACAGGGTACGGTTCCTACGAGCAGTACTTC.

On this clonotype: A much more abundant neighbour one base away suggests this may be a read error. The gene calls are TRBV19 and TRBJ1-2; D remains unclear. Germline assignment: CDR1 LNHDA and CDR2 SQIVND (reference sequence). V was trimmed by 4 bases and J by 7 bases, leaving 10 bases between them. This CDR3 is 12 amino acids long. The CDR3 bases are TGTGCCAGTAGTAGTGAGGGAGGTGGCTACACCTTC. Protein product: CASSSEGGGYTF.

With regard to this clonotype: One base away lies a much larger clone, so this may be a sequencing read error. The chain's CDR3 is CASSLYWREKPFF. The CDR3 region has the DNA TGTGCCAGCAGCTTATACTGGAGGGAAAAACCGTTTTTT. This chain joins TRBV7-8 and TRBJ1-4; D remains unclear. The CDR3 is made up of 13 amino acids. The germline CDR1 and CDR2 sequences are SGHVS and FQNEAQ.

A remark on this clonotype: A junction end diverges from the germline sequence, so it may reflect a read error. The chain combines TRBV6-5 with TRBJ1-2; D is possibly TRBD1 (6 bases). The CDR3 is 13 amino acids. The germline CDR1 and CDR2 sequences are MNHEY and SVGAGI. The CDR3 DNA follows: TGTGCCAGCAGCCGCACAGGGATTAATGGCTGCACCTTC. It encodes CASSRTGINGCTF.